The present TCR beta chain was sequenced within a study of identical twins (dated by TCRdb to about 2016). Turning to the overall study: To test whether fetal clonotypes persist, the study used deep sequencing on TCR alpha and beta repertoires from monozygotic twins, unrelated adults of various ages, and cord blood. Replicate twin experiments were performed at different times using different library preparation protocols to rule out contamination.

The CDR3 numbers 17 residues from cysteine through phenylalanine. Only CDR3 DNA is held: 51 bases, read in frame from base 1. Looking up the germline V gene yields CDR1 SGDLS and CDR2 YYNGEE. V is cut by 1 base and J by 2 bases, and the space between the germline ends is 16 bases. This clonotype was seen more than once but under ten times. Its antigen is not yet known. No base quality values were provided; no much bigger clone lies one nucleotide off. Overall study outcomes, separate from this receptor: Fewer insertions were carried by abundant cord blood beta clonotypes, a similar but weaker trend appeared in young adult naive repertoires, and no such trend appeared in memory repertoires. A weaker excess of twin sharing was found in beta out-of-frame sequences because the signal-to-noise ratio was lowered by fewer shared sequences. Because the same donors could not be followed over many years, the conclusions depended on cross-sectional statistical analysis. Invariant T cells such as MAIT and iNKT could partly confound zero-insertion analyses, although diverse VJ usage argued against such confounding for most clonotypes. In monozygotic twins, out-of-frame TCR alpha sharing was systematically underestimated by recombination models, although the models agreed with sharing between unrelated individuals. Out-of-frame TCR alpha sequences shared between twins showed an excess of low generation-probability sequences compared with coincidental sharing between unrelated individuals.

Library preparation employed 5' RACE. The data were produced on an Illumina HiSeq 2000. A universal primer binding site was introduced by template switching, and a unique molecular identifier was present in the final cDNA, enabling accurate counting of TCR cDNA molecules. First-strand cDNA for TCR alpha and beta chains was synthesized from specific primers in the conserved constant-segment region. To control for contamination, every cDNA library carried two barcodes: a SMART-Mk sample barcode plus Illumina barcodes. TruSeq adapter sequences and Illumina sample barcodes were added in two successive PCR steps. The TCR alpha and beta cDNA libraries were sequenced on the Illumina HiSeq platform using custom primers. On the authors' methods: Raw reads were processed with MiGEC to extract unique molecular identifiers, and MiXCR was used to determine CDR3 positions. For each individual, recombination models were inferred using an EM algorithm with the repgenHMM and IGoR tools. Shared clonotypes were analyzed with the tcR package in R, and sharing was normalized by the product of cloneset sizes. To study raw recombination free of thymic and clonal selection effects, out-of-frame nonproductive sequences were analyzed. TCRdb redid the processing of the public reads, applying fastp at Q25 and MiXCR, and retained in-frame beta chains. Rows merge per CDR3 protein into single entries with the most common DNA and genes. These V and J calls are TCRdb output, not the study's own analysis. Within this sample are over 500,000 distinct CDR3 sequences, with 20% to 25% of them counted one time only. Clones ranked in the top ten supply about 0.93% of the sample.

Every donor was a healthy Caucasian. Three pairs of female monozygotic twins, all aged about 18 to 29 years, made up the twin cohort. CD4+ and CD8+ T cell populations were isolated with positive isolation kits from Invitrogen. These records were also assigned to another study, of T cells expressing NK-cell markers. The second study reports: Three sorted T-cell subsets (CD3+CD56+NKG2C+, CD3+CD56+NKG2C- and CD3+CD56-NKG2C+) from about 8 donors had their TCR beta-chain repertoires profiled. Among the eight sequenced donors, only one was HCMV-seronegative, while the other seven were HCMV-seropositive. To restrict sorting to alphabetaTCR-expressing T cells, an anti-gammadeltaTCR antibody was added in several experiments. In six donors, the dominant CD3+CD56+NKG2C+ clonotypes were among the top 10 CD8+ clonotypes and accounted for about 1.0-8% of CD8+ T cells. Those dominant clonotypes were again the most abundant among CD3+CD56-NKG2C+ cells in several donors, at about 25-60.1%. Whether the expanded NKG2C-expressing T cell clones were specific for HCMV antigens remained unclear. The eight sequenced donors were randomly selected healthy volunteers, three men and five women. HCMV-specific IgG was detected in serum with a commercial ELISA kit to determine HCMV serostatus. Reads were demultiplexed and grouped by UMI with MIGEC, and clonotypes were assembled and quantified with MiTCR. To remove erroneous sequences, TCR cDNA sequences were retained only when supported by two or more reads. The tcR package was used for downstream repertoire analysis, and clonotypes were matched across fractions by CDR3 nucleotide sequence plus V segment. VDJmatch was used to annotate antigen specificity against VDJdb, with one amino acid substitution in CDR3 permitted.

This TCR was recovered from a woman between 18 and 30 years old in good health. The sequenced sample consisted of CD4+ T cells sorted from blood. The chain joins TRBV9 to TRBJ2-4; the D gene is perhaps TRBD2, on 7 matching bases. The CDR3 reads CASSVFPEGGTKNIQYF. In nucleotide form, the sequence is TGTGCCAGCAGCGTATTTCCAGAGGGGGGGACCAAAAACATTCAGTACTTC.